These 30 T cell receptor beta chains were all obtained from the same sample, sequenced in a study of human T cells and chemical hapten exposure. The sample's time point: patch test 2, 6 weeks after DPC sensitization. Treatment given: therapeutic diphenylcyclopropenone sensitization with weekly scalp DPC. TCRdb itself ran the RACE reads through MiXCR, one entry per CDR3 protein. The data show more than 80,000 distinct CDR3 sequences, with more than 9% seen just once and roughly 5% held by the top ten. Material: whole blood, obtained in connection with sensitization to the hapten diphenylcyclopropenone (DPC). These receptors were obtained from a woman between 50 and 59 years old with alopecia areata. Some clones in this sample may be carry-over from other donors' samples.

This clonotype was seen repeatedly, ten times or more. As DNA, the CDR3 is TGTGCCAGCAGTGAAGTAGATCTAGCGGCAGCCTATACGCAGTATTTT. Its protein product is CASSEVDLAAAYTQYF. The V and J genes are TRBV2 and TRBJ2-3; TRBD2 matches 7 bases. Germline loops: CDR1 SNHLY, CDR2 FYNNEI. V shed 1 base and J 7 bases; nucleotides not matched to a gene: 11. The CDR3 has 16 amino acids.

This clonotype was found a few times. The chain combines TRBV7-9 with TRBJ1-1, with 7 bases aligning to TRBD1. This CDR3 region has 18 residues. The germline V gene encodes CDR1 SEHNR and CDR2 FQNEAQ (reference sequence). V lost 6 bases, J lost 3 bases, and 19 bases stayed unmatched. CDR3 DNA sequence: TGTGCCAGCAGTCTCCCCAGGGGGGGCGACGGCCCAGACACTGAAGCTTTCTTT. Translation gives CASSLPRGGDGPDTEAFF. The full variable domain, completed using reference TRBV7-9 and TRBJ1-1, is DTGVSQNPRHKITKRGQNVTFRCDPISEHNRLYWYRQTLGQGPEFLTYFQNEAQLEKSRLLSDRFSAERPKGSFSTLEIQRTEQGDSAMYLCASSLPRGGDGPDTEAFFGQGTRLTVV.

CDR3 in DNA: TGTGCCAGCAGCAAACAGGGGGCTTCTGGAAACACCATATATTTT. It is translated as CASSKQGASGNTIYF. V gene TRBV12-3 or TRBV12-4 combines with J gene TRBJ1-3; 9 positions match TRBD1. J was trimmed by 1 base and V by 6 bases; bases with no gene match: 4. This CDR3 is built from 15 residues.

The J gene is TRBJ2-1, the V gene TRBV18; D unresolved. The V gene lost 1 base and the J gene lost 9 bases, with 7 bases spanning the gap. The CDR3 covers 12 residues. CDR1 KGHSH and CDR2 LQKENI come from the germline V gene. CDR3 sequence: CASSPLVREQFF. The DNA for the CDR3 is TGTGCCAGCTCACCACTCGTACGTGAGCAGTTCTTC.

This clonotype was detected only a few times. V is TRBV29-1 and J is TRBJ2-1; no reliable D call. CDR3 length: 13 amino acids. From germline, CDR1 is SQVTM and CDR2 ANQGSEA. V lost 2 bases and J 5 bases, leaving 10 bases between the germline ends. The CDR3 sequence is CSVESGYDNEQFF. CDR3 sequence (DNA): TGCAGCGTTGAATCCGGCTATGACAATGAGCAGTTCTTC.

Ten or more counts support this clonotype. The chain joins TRBV30 to TRBJ2-3; D might be TRBD2 (6 bases). V dropped 4 bases and J dropped 0 bases, with 8 bases sitting between them. This CDR3 comprises 13 residues. Germline-derived CDR1 and CDR2 are GTSNPN and SVGIG (reference sequence). The chain's CDR3 is CAWKGTSTDTQYF. For the CDR3, the DNA is TGTGCCTGGAAGGGGACTAGCACAGATACGCAGTATTTT.

This clonotype was counted a few times. The junction differs from germline at one of its ends, possibly a read error. The chain combines TRBV27 with TRBJ1-4, with a possible D match to TRBD1 (5 bases). The CDR3 totals 14 residues. From germline, CDR1 is MNHEY and CDR2 SMNVEV (reference sequence). This CDR3 is CVSSLWGERGKLFF. CDR3 DNA sequence: TGTGTCAGCAGTTTGTGGGGCGAGAGAGGAAAACTGTTTTTT.

The rearrangement joins TRBV18 to TRBJ1-1; TRBD1 is a possible D gene (5 bases). The CDR3 totals 17 residues. V gave up 0 bases and J gave up 5 bases, with 19 bases separating them. Germline V gene sequence: CDR1 KGHSH, CDR2 LQKENI. CDR3 residues: CASSPPGGGVGGTEAFF. CDR3 DNA: TGTGCCAGCTCACCACCTGGAGGAGGGGTTGGTGGGACTGAAGCTTTCTTT.

This clonotype has just a few counts. V usage is TRBV27 and J usage is TRBJ2-7, with D perhaps matching TRBD1 (6 bases). Trimming left V 5 bases short and J 2 bases short, with 13 bases between. The germline CDR1 and CDR2 sequences are MNHEY and SMNVEV (reference sequence). The CDR3 runs 14 residues. CDR3 in amino acids: CASSPLDRTYEQYF. The CDR3 DNA reads as TGTGCCAGCAGTCCTTTGGACAGAACCTACGAGCAGTACTTC.

The chain recombines TRBV28 with TRBJ1-2; D unresolved. V lost 6 bases and J lost 4, with 9 bases in between. Germline V gene sequence: CDR1 MDHEN, CDR2 SYDVKM. The CDR3 runs 12 residues. The CDR3: CASRVAPYGYTF. The CDR3 DNA follows: TGTGCCAGCAGGGTGGCCCCCTATGGCTACACCTTC.

This clonotype appeared many times. This rearrangement joins TRBV20-1 to TRBJ2-1; 12 bases line up with TRBD2. The CDR3 length is 15 residues. V lost 4 bases and J lost 9; bases outside the gene matches: 10. Looked up from germline, CDR1 is DFQATT and CDR2 is SNEGSKA (reference sequence). CDR3 nucleotide sequence: TGCAGTGCTACTAGCCCTAGCGGGAGGGCGGTTGAGCAGTTCTTC. It is translated as CSATSPSGRAVEQFF.

A few counts support this clonotype. The chain joins TRBV3-1 to TRBJ2-1; TRBD2 agrees at 8 bases. CDR3 length: 15 amino acids. Trimming cost V 8 bases and J 1 base; bases outside gene matches: 7. CDR1 is LGHDT and CDR2 is YNNKEL in the germline V gene (reference sequence). CDR3 sequence reads: CASLVGTSSYNEQFF. The CDR3 DNA is TGTGCCAGCCTCGTTGGGACTAGTTCCTACAATGAGCAGTTCTTC.

This clonotype was observed at least ten times. The chain has TRBV28 and TRBJ1-1; no clear D. The CDR3 runs to 13 residues. V lost 3 bases, J lost 4 bases, and 9 bases lay in between. Germline V gene data show CDR1 as MDHEN and CDR2 as SYDVKM. The CDR3 nucleotides read TGTGCCAGCAGTTTCCCCGGAAGCACTGAAGCTTTCTTT. It specifies CASSFPGSTEAFF.

This chain connects TRBV29-1 to TRBJ2-2, with 7 bases lining up with TRBD1. CDR1 is SQVTM, CDR2 ANQGSEA, per germline. V was pared by 5 bases and J by 1 base, with 7 bases of the junction left unmatched. CDR3 length: 15 residues. The CDR3 protein is CSVFTGAKNTGELFF. CDR3 nucleotide sequence: TGCAGCGTTTTTACAGGGGCGAAGAACACCGGGGAGCTGTTTTTT.

This clonotype came up a few times. The chain employs TRBV12-3 or TRBV12-4 and TRBJ1-1; possible D gene TRBD1, 6 bases. This CDR3 comprises 15 residues. V shed 6 bases and J shed 4 bases, with 18 bases lying between them. The DNA for the CDR3 is TGTGCCAGCAGGGGGGTTTGGGGGCGAAGCACTGAAGCTTTCTTT. Amino acid sequence: CASRGVWGRSTEAFF.

In this sample, this clonotype turned up a few times. The CDR3 nucleotides read TGCGCCAGCAGCCACAATCAGGGTGGTTTTGAGACCCAGTACTTC. This encodes CASSHNQGGFETQYF. This sequence joins TRBV4-3 and TRBJ2-5; D may be TRBD1 (5 bases). The ends were cut back, 3 bases at V and 5 bases at J, with 16 bases in the middle. Germline CDR1 is LGHNA and CDR2 is YSLEER. The CDR3 is made up of 15 amino acids.

This clonotype was found many times. The rearrangement joins TRBV7-2 to TRBJ2-1; D not certain. The CDR3 contains 15 residues. Germline assignment: CDR1 SGHTA and CDR2 FQGNSA. V was trimmed by 2 bases and J by 8 bases, leaving 16 bases between them. Here the CDR3 DNA reads TGTGCCAGCAGCTTAACCCAAAACCACCCACATGAGCAGTTCTTC. This sequence encodes CASSLTQNHPHEQFF.

This clonotype was detected a few times. This chain links TRBV20-1 with TRBJ2-3; 7 bases fit TRBD2. Per the germline V gene, CDR1 is DFQATT and CDR2 is SNEGSKA (reference sequence). Unmatched junction bases numbered 5, after V lost 1 base and J lost 1 base. This CDR3 has 15 amino acids. The CDR3 is CSARGGGVGTDTQYF. The DNA for the CDR3 is TGCAGTGCTAGAGGGGGAGGGGTGGGCACAGATACGCAGTATTTT.

This clonotype was counted a few times. This sequence joins TRBV28 and TRBJ1-5; D ambiguous. The germline V and J ends were trimmed by 5 bases and 4 bases, with 9 bases remaining between them. CDR3 size: 13 residues. CDR1 MDHEN and CDR2 SYDVKM come from the germline V gene. The CDR3 here is CASSRQQNQPQHF. The CDR3 DNA follows: TGTGCCAGCAGTCGTCAACAGAATCAGCCCCAGCATTTT.

V and J are TRBV12-3 or TRBV12-4 and TRBJ1-5; possibly TRBD1 for D (6 bases). Trimming shortened V by 2 bases and J by 6 bases, and 11 bases separated the two germline ends. The CDR3 has 14 residues. CDR3 nucleotides: TGTGCCAGCAGTTTAATGGGAGGGGGTCAGCCCCAGCATTTT. It yields the protein CASSLMGGGQPQHF.

In this sample, this clonotype turned up a few times. The chain employs TRBV6-5 and TRBJ1-1; tentatively, D is TRBD1 (5 bases). V lost 0 bases to trimming and J lost 11 bases, with 10 bases between them. The CDR3 has 12 residues. Germline CDR1 MNHEY, CDR2 SVGAGI. CDR3 loop: CASSYSGTGAFF. As DNA, the CDR3 is TGTGCCAGCAGTTACTCTGGGACCGGGGCTTTCTTT.

This clonotype appeared many times. The chain has TRBV7-9 and TRBJ2-1; 7 positions match TRBD2. The CDR3 is 15 amino acids. The germline V gene encodes CDR1 SEHNR and CDR2 FQNEAQ (reference sequence). CDR3 nucleotides: TGTGGCACCACCGTTAGCGGGTTTGGATACAATGAGCAGTTCTTC. Translating it yields CGTTVSGFGYNEQFF.

This chain links TRBV11-2 with TRBJ1-6; D is perhaps TRBD1 (5 bases). Germline CDR1 is SGHAT and CDR2 is FQNNGV. The CDR3 loop spans 14 amino acids. V was cut by 0 bases and J by 10 bases, with 10 bases left in between. The CDR3 loop is CASSLELRGSPLHF. The CDR3 nucleotides read TGTGCCAGCAGCTTAGAATTGAGGGGCTCACCCCTCCACTTT.

The V gene is TRBV7-2, the J gene TRBJ2-1, with 8 bases that match TRBD1. The CDR3 has 15 residues. The germline V gene has CDR1 SGHTA and CDR2 FQGNSA. Trimming at V came to 1 base and at J to 7 bases, leaving 6 bases not matched to a gene. The CDR3: CASSLEGQGWNEQFF. CDR3 DNA sequence: TGTGCCAGCAGCTTAGAAGGACAGGGATGGAATGAGCAGTTCTTC.

In its sample, this clonotype was seen a few times. This rearrangement joins TRBV6-6 to TRBJ1-1, with 12 bases aligning to TRBD1. The trim removed 5 bases at V and 1 base at J, leaving 5 bases unmatched. Germline V gene sequence: CDR1 MNHNY, CDR2 SVGAGI (reference sequence). The CDR3 has 16 amino acids. CDR3 sequence: CASSPGQGARNTEAFF. CDR3 in DNA: TGTGCCAGCAGTCCGGGACAGGGGGCGAGGAACACTGAAGCTTTCTTT.

The V gene is TRBV19, the J gene TRBJ1-4; tentative D call: TRBD1 (6 bases). CDR3 length: 16 amino acids. The germline V and J ends were trimmed by 3 bases and 1 base, with 12 bases remaining between them. Germline CDR1 and CDR2: LNHDA and SQIVND (reference sequence). CDR3 residues: CASSMFSTGTNEKLFF. CDR3 coding DNA: TGTGCCAGTAGTATGTTCTCGACAGGAACTAATGAAAAACTGTTTTTT.

This clonotype appeared a few times. The chain uses TRBV7-2 and TRBJ1-2; TRBD1 agrees at 10 bases. Germline V gene lookup returns CDR1 SGHTA and CDR2 FQGNSA. The CDR3 extends over 13 amino acids. The V and J ends lost 6 bases and 4 bases, in that order; junction bases with no gene match: 2. The CDR3 sequence is CASRTGGSYGYTF. CDR3 DNA: TGTGCCAGCAGGACAGGGGGCAGCTATGGCTACACCTTC.

This clonotype came up many times. The chain links TRBV6-6 to TRBJ1-5; D unclear. The CDR3 loop spans 14 amino acids. The V gene's germline CDR1 is MNHNY and CDR2 SVGAGI (reference sequence). V was trimmed by 4 bases and J by 7 bases, leaving 14 bases between them. The CDR3 loop is CASSFPNEGQPQHF. The CDR3 region has the DNA TGTGCCAGCAGTTTCCCAAACGAGGGACAGCCCCAGCATTTT.

The chain uses TRBV20-1 and TRBJ2-3; maybe TRBD2 (5 bases). V lost 7 bases, J lost 5 bases, and 16 bases lay in between. Germline V gene data show CDR1 as DFQATT and CDR2 as SNEGSKA (reference sequence). The CDR3 is made up of 13 amino acids. The CDR3 protein is CSVEAEVEDTQYF. CDR3 DNA: TGCAGTGTCGAGGCGGAGGTAGAAGATACGCAGTATTTT.

This chain uses TRBV12-3 or TRBV12-4 with TRBJ1-3, with D hard to call. The CDR3 is made up of 15 amino acids. Trimming stripped 5 bases from V and 0 bases from J, with 11 bases between. CDR3: CASSERRYSGNTIYF. The DNA of the CDR3 is TGTGCCAGCAGTGAAAGACGGTACTCTGGAAACACCATATATTTT.